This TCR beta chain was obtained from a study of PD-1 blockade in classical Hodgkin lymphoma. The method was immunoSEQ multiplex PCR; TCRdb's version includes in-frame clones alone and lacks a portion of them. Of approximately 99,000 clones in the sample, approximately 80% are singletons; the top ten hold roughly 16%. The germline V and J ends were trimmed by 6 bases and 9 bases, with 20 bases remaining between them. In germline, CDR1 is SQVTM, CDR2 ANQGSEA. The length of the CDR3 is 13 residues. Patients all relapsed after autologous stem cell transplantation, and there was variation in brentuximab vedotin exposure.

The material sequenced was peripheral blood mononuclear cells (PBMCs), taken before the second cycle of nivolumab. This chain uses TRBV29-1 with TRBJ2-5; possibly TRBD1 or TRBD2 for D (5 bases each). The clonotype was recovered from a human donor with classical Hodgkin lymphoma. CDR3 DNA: TGCAGCGTGCTACGGGACGCCCAAGGGGCCCAGTACTTC. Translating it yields CSVLRDAQGAQYF.